What follows is one TCR beta chain and its context. The antigen is not known. Germline CDR1 reads SGHRS; CDR2 reads YFSETQ. Trimming removed 6 bases from V and 1 base from J, with 16 bases in between. The CDR3 sequence is 15 residues long. Repertoires were generated with immunoSEQ multiplex PCR, while TCRdb's copy carries only in-frame clones and drops some. This table has about 90,000 clones, around 93% appearing once. The data were taken from a study of graft-versus-host responses after intestinal transplantation. Study overall: All of the recipients had induction that used anti-thymocyte globulin, then tacrolimus and steroids for about 3 years. Study-level results: High graft-versus-host to host-versus-graft clonal ratios were found in allografts of patients who had graft-donor T cell macrochimerism.

Sequencing was performed on unstimulated CD4+ T cells sorted from spleen or lymph node cells, taken before transplant. The receptor was derived from a human donor who was the organ donor for an intestinal transplant. J is TRBJ2-5 and V is TRBV5-1; TRBD2 is a possible D gene (6 bases). The CDR3 here is CASTITSTTQETQYF. As DNA, the CDR3 is TGCGCCAGCACTATTACTAGCACCACCCAAGAGACCCAGTACTTC.